This T cell receptor beta chain was captured in a study of cytomegalovirus exposure and HLA in healthy donors. This clone has only one observation. The target antigen is unknown. CDR1 and CDR2 from the germline V gene are KGHSH and LQKENI. The CDR3 extends over 14 amino acids. Trimming removed 3 bases at V and 0 bases at J, with 8 bases between. Amplification used 60 Vbeta primers and 13 Jbeta primers. Assay: immunoSEQ multiplex PCR; the TCRdb copy retains only in-frame clones and omits some. The data hold approximately 140,000 clones, with 75% to 85% observed a single time. Study-wide results and limits: 87-base-pair reads could not separate some V segments, including TRBV6-2 and TRBV6-3. With high specificity and sensitivity, the classifier reportedly diagnosed cytomegalovirus status. Presence/absence analyses assumed roughly uniform sequencing depth across donors, which may not hold. Previously analyzed data showed that most TCR beta V segments were productive at a frequency of about 87% or about 30%.

This receptor was obtained from a woman aged 40 to 49 in good health and CMV-seropositive. V is TRBV18 and J is TRBJ1-2; D not certain. Source material: PBMCs. For the CDR3, the DNA is TGTGCCAGCTCACCGCAGCGAACTAACTATGGCTACACCTTC. Translating it yields CASSPQRTNYGYTF.